The 21 T cell receptor beta chains listed next were all sequenced from one sample in a study of breast tumors, draining lymph nodes, adjacent tissues (dated by TCRdb to 2016 to 2017). The lymph node samples were taken from the axillary draining lymph nodes of breast cancer patients. Library generation was performed with multiplex PCR. Sequencing used an Illumina HiSeq 2000. Starting from the raw public reads, TCRdb applied fastp trimming at Q25, assembled clones with MiXCR and retained in-frame beta chains. Each CDR3 protein appears once, grouped with its most common genes and DNA. This sample is represented by roughly 130,000 distinct CDR3 sequences; 20% of them were singletons. Of the sample, less than 4.5% is held by the ten largest clones. The sequencing input was axillary lymph node tissue. These TCRs come from a female donor with breast cancer. Some clones in this sample may be carry-over from other donors' samples.

At least ten counts were recorded for this clonotype. The V call is TRBV20-1, the J call TRBJ1-5; D is ambiguous. This CDR3 contains 13 residues. Germline assignment: CDR1 DFQATT and CDR2 SNEGSKA (reference sequence). The V gene lost 1 base and the J gene lost 0 bases, with 4 bases spanning the gap. The CDR3 DNA reads as TGCAGTGCTAGAGGCTATAGCAATCAGCCCCAGCATTTT. Protein product: CSARGYSNQPQHF.

This clonotype was counted ten times or more. This chain links TRBV9 with TRBJ2-7; 10 bases agree with TRBD2. This CDR3 region has 15 residues. With 0 bases clipped from V and 4 bases from J, the junction kept 4 bases outside the gene matches. Germline V gene lookup returns CDR1 SGDLS and CDR2 YYNGEE. The CDR3 nucleotides are TGTGCCAGCAGCGTAGGGGGACTAGCGACTTACGAGCAGTACTTC. This translates into CASSVGGLATYEQYF.

This clonotype was seen only once. A read error may produce the germline difference seen at one junction end. The rearrangement uses TRBV28 and TRBJ2-1, with 10 bases that match TRBD2. Germline CDR1 is MDHEN and CDR2 is SYDVKM. The CDR3 length is 16 residues. CDR3 in DNA: TGTGCCAGCAGTTCCTTACTAGCGGGAAGCTACAATGAGCGGTTCTTC. Residues: CASSSLLAGSYNERFF.

This clonotype was seen many times. The chain combines TRBV7-2 with TRBJ2-7; unclear D gene. Germline V gene data show CDR1 as SGHTA and CDR2 as FQGNSA. The CDR3 runs 11 residues. Trimming removed 8 bases from V and 3 bases from J, with 8 bases in between. CDR3 sequence: CASQVGYEQYF. The DNA of the CDR3 is TGTGCCAGCCAAGTAGGCTACGAGCAGTACTTC.

In this sample, this clonotype turned up many times. The chain combines TRBV5-1 with TRBJ1-5; D unclear. This CDR3 comprises 13 residues. CDR1 is SGHRS and CDR2 is YFSETQ in the germline V gene. V lost 0 bases to trimming and J lost 6 bases, with 7 bases between them. The CDR3 region has the DNA TGCGCCAGCAGCTTGGGATCGAGTCAGCCCCAGCATTTT. Translated, it gives CASSLGSSQPQHF.

This clonotype was observed at least ten times. This chain joins TRBV5-5 and TRBJ2-5; D perhaps matches TRBD1 (5 bases). The CDR3 contains 15 residues. The germline V gene has CDR1 SGHKS and CDR2 YYEKEE (reference sequence). Trimming stripped 0 bases from V and 2 bases from J, with 11 bases between. The CDR3 sequence is CASSLEMGPQETQYF. As DNA, the CDR3 is TGTGCCAGCAGCTTGGAAATGGGGCCACAAGAGACCCAGTACTTC.

The chain joins TRBV18 to TRBJ2-1; no reliable D call. Trimming cost V 3 bases and J 3 bases, with 18 bases left between them. The CDR3 covers 17 residues. Germline V gives CDR1 KGHSH, CDR2 LQKENI. DNA of the CDR3: TGTGCCAGCTCACCGGAAAGCCAGAAGCGTGGCTACAATGAGCAGTTCTTC. It is translated as CASSPESQKRGYNEQFF.

This clonotype was seen ten or more times. This chain connects TRBV20-1 to TRBJ2-6; 11 nucleotides agree with TRBD1. The CDR3 is made up of 19 amino acids. The V segment lost 5 bases and the J segment 4 bases; nucleotides outside the gene matches: 16. In germline, CDR1 is DFQATT, CDR2 SNEGSKA (reference sequence). CDR3 in amino acids: CSAPPKGGQGAIGANVLTF. The CDR3 coding sequence is TGCAGTGCTCCCCCCAAGGGAGGACAGGGGGCAATAGGGGCCAACGTCCTGACTTTC.

This clonotype occurred many times. V is TRBV7-2 and J is TRBJ2-7, with TRBD1 as a possible D gene (5 bases). Germline V CDR1 and CDR2: SGHTA, FQGNSA. The CDR3 spans 13 residues. V was pared by 6 bases and J by 0 bases, with 9 bases between. The CDR3 bases are TGTGCCAGCAGTACCAGGGCCTCCTACGAGCAGTACTTC. This sequence encodes CASSTRASYEQYF.

This clonotype has just one count. The rearrangement uses TRBV2 and TRBJ1-1; D is possibly TRBD1 (6 bases). V was cut by 4 bases and J by 5 bases, with 26 bases left in between. The CDR3 consists of 18 residues. Germline assignment: CDR1 SNHLY and CDR2 FYNNEI. The CDR3 is CASSALRDGGRRFTEAFF. CDR3 nucleotides: TGTGCCAGCAGTGCCCTCCGGGACGGGGGGCGAAGGTTTACTGAAGCTTTCTTT.

The V call is TRBV6-2 or TRBV6-3, the J call TRBJ2-4; D is ambiguous. The germline V gene encodes CDR1 MNHEY and CDR2 SVGEGT. V lost 5 bases and J lost 7, with 12 bases in between. The CDR3 is 13 amino acids. CDR3: CASSTAGDNIQYF. For the CDR3, the DNA is TGTGCCAGCAGTACCGCAGGAGACAACATTCAGTACTTC.

This clonotype was detected many times. The V gene is TRBV4-2, the J gene TRBJ2-3; 12 nucleotides line up with TRBD2. The V gene's germline CDR1 is LGHNA and CDR2 YNFKEQ. V trimming: 2 bases; J trimming: 4 bases; junction bases outside the gene matches: 4. This CDR3 spans 16 amino acids. As DNA, the CDR3 is TGTGCCAGCAGCCAAAGACTAGCGGGGGCCCCAGATACGCAGTATTTT. Amino acids: CASSQRLAGAPDTQYF.

Comment on this clonotype: A much more abundant neighbour one base away suggests this may be a read error. Here the CDR3 reads CASSSRTGANALTF. For the CDR3, the DNA is TGTGCCAGCAGCTCCCGAACCGGGGCCAACGCCCTGACTTTC. The genes are TRBV7-8 and TRBJ2-6; D is possibly TRBD1 or TRBD2 (5 bases each). The CDR3 is 14 residues long. Germline V gives CDR1 SGHVS, CDR2 FQNEAQ.

This clonotype was detected ten times or more. The J gene is TRBJ1-2, the V gene TRBV7-3; 7 bases align to TRBD1. This CDR3 region has 13 residues. Germline-derived CDR1 and CDR2 are SGHTA and FQGTGA. The V segment lost 2 bases and the J segment 4 bases; nucleotides outside the gene matches: 1. This CDR3 is CASSLQGGYGYTF. The DNA of the CDR3 is TGTGCCAGCAGCTTACAGGGGGGCTATGGCTACACCTTC. The complete variable domain, with remaining parts taken from reference TRBV7-3 and TRBJ1-2, reads GAGVSQTPSNKVTEKGKYVELRCDPISGHTALYWYRQSLGQGPEFLIYFQGTGAADDSGLPNDRFFAVRPEGSVSTLKIQRTERGDSAVYLCASSLQGGYGYTFGSGTRLTVV.

This clonotype was detected ten times or more. The chain recombines TRBV6-4 with TRBJ2-1, with 7 bases matching TRBD1. Germline V lookup: CDR1 MRHNA, CDR2 SNTAGT. Trimming at V came to 7 bases and at J to 5 bases, leaving 14 bases not matched to a gene. This CDR3 has 16 amino acids. The CDR3 sequence: CASNIQGPQENNEQFF. The CDR3 DNA reads as TGTGCCAGCAATATACAGGGGCCCCAAGAGAACAATGAGCAGTTCTTC.

This clonotype was recorded many times. CDR3 loop: CASSQARTRTYNEQFF. CDR3 in DNA: TGTGCCAGCAGCCAGGCAAGGACTAGGACCTACAATGAGCAGTTCTTC. The chain joins TRBV3-1 to TRBJ2-1; TRBD2 matches 7 bases. Looked up from germline, CDR1 is LGHDT and CDR2 is YNNKEL (reference sequence). V lost 3 bases and J lost 2; bases outside the gene matches: 7. The CDR3 is 16 amino acids.

Many counts were recorded for this clonotype. This rearrangement joins TRBV2 to TRBJ2-2, with 7 positions matching TRBD1. The junction had 6 bases not matched to a gene; V was cut back by 3 bases and J by 2 bases. This CDR3 is 16 amino acids long. Germline lookup yields CDR1 SNHLY and CDR2 FYNNEI. CDR3 amino acids: CASSDLGQLNTGELFF. In nucleotides, the CDR3 is TGTGCCAGCAGTGACTTGGGACAGCTCAACACCGGGGAGCTGTTTTTT.

This clonotype was counted many times. The J gene is TRBJ1-4, the V gene TRBV20-1; D is unclear. CDR3 length: 13 residues. CDR1 and CDR2 (germline): DFQATT, SNEGSKA (reference sequence). V was cut by 3 bases and J by 7 bases, with 12 bases left in between. The CDR3 DNA reads TGCAGTGCTAGGGGAGGAGGAACTGAAAAACTGTTTTTT. Protein sequence: CSARGGGTEKLFF.

This clonotype was picked up many times. The rearrangement links TRBV3-1 to TRBJ2-7, with unresolved D. The V and J ends lost 0 bases and 4 bases respectively, with 13 bases between them. The length of the CDR3 is 15 residues. The germline CDR1 and CDR2 sequences are LGHDT and YNNKEL (reference sequence). The CDR3 reads CASSQDQGSLYEQYF. The CDR3 nucleotides read TGTGCCAGCAGCCAAGATCAAGGCAGTCTTTACGAGCAGTACTTC.

This clonotype occurred many times. The rearrangement joins TRBV5-1 to TRBJ1-3; weak D call: TRBD1 (6 bases). Germline V gene sequence: CDR1 SGHRS, CDR2 YFSETQ. Between the trimmed V and J ends, which lost 4 bases and 8 bases, there was a span of 13 bases. The CDR3 is made up of 13 amino acids. The CDR3 sequence: CASSPLKGDTIYF. CDR3 nucleotide sequence: TGCGCCAGCAGCCCCCTCAAGGGGGACACCATATATTTT.

Details on this clonotype: This may be a read error: a much more frequent sequence differs by one nucleotide. The chain carries TRBV11-2 and TRBJ2-3; D remains ambiguous. The CDR3 loop spans 16 amino acids. Germline values: CDR1 SGHAT, CDR2 FQNNGV. The DNA for the CDR3 is TGTGCCTGCAGCTTAGTCTCTAATCGGGTCACAGATACGCAGTATTTT. It codes for CACSLVSNRVTDTQYF. The full variable domain, rest sourced from reference TRBV11-2 and TRBJ2-3, is EAGVAQSPRYKIIEKRQSVAFWCNPISGHATLYWYQQILGQGPKLLIQFQNNGVVDDSQLPKDRFSAERLKGVDSTLKIQPAKLEDSAVYLCACSLVSNRVTDTQYFGPGTRLTVL.